Each of the 14 T cell receptor beta chains below was sequenced from the same sample in a study of T cells in Graves' hyperthyroidism and ophthalmopathy. Researchers amplified the TCR beta CDR3 regions from RNA transcripts. During a first-round RT-PCR of the TCR CDR3, the HTBI primer set was used. TCRdb called the multiplex PCR reads again in MiXCR, with one record for every CDR3 protein. The data hold some 620,000 distinct CDR3 sequences, with around 15% observed a single time. Sequences were obtained from blood. The receptors were sampled from a woman aged 25-40 years with Graves' hyperthyroidism.

This clonotype has ten or more counts. The chain employs TRBV7-2 and TRBJ2-1; no clear D gene. V dropped 5 bases and J dropped 0 bases, with 11 bases sitting between them. The CDR3 spans 15 residues. Germline CDR1 SGHTA, CDR2 FQGNSA. The CDR3 sequence is CASSRIKSSYNEQFF. The CDR3 nucleotides read TGTGCCAGCAGCCGGATTAAGAGCTCCTACAATGAGCAGTTCTTC.

This clonotype was counted at least ten times. This sequence joins TRBV6-1 and TRBJ1-2, with 11 bases matching TRBD1. Losses at the gene ends were 6 bases for V and 3 bases for J; bases not matched to a gene: 3. The germline CDR1 and CDR2 sequences are MNHNS and SASEGT. The CDR3 consists of 14 residues. This CDR3 reads CASRGQGAYYGYTF. CDR3 sequence (DNA): TGTGCCAGCAGAGGACAGGGGGCTTACTATGGCTACACCTTC.

This clonotype was seen many times. The V call is TRBV27, the J call TRBJ1-2; 8 nucleotides agree with TRBD1. The V gene end was trimmed by 0 bases and the J gene end by 8 bases; junction bases not matched to a gene: 11. The germline V gene has CDR1 MNHEY and CDR2 SMNVEV (reference sequence). The CDR3 covers 16 residues. CDR3 bases: TGTGCCAGCAGTTTATCGGAGGTGACAGGGGAATACGGCTACACCTTC. Translation gives CASSLSEVTGEYGYTF.

This clonotype was picked up many times. In nucleotides, the CDR3 is TGCGCCAGCAGCCAAGATTGGCAGGGCGAGCAGTACTTC. This encodes CASSQDWQGEQYF. The chain recombines TRBV4-3 with TRBJ2-7, with a tentative D call TRBD1 (5 bases). CDR3 length: 13 amino acids. The V end lost 0 bases, the J end lost 6 bases, and 9 bases lay between the germline ends. Germline V CDR1 and CDR2: LGHNA, YSLEER.

Many counts were recorded for this clonotype. This chain uses TRBV3-1 with TRBJ1-1, with D hard to call. The germline CDR1 and CDR2 sequences are LGHDT and YNNKEL (reference sequence). V was pared by 1 base and J by 2 bases, with 11 bases between. The CDR3 loop spans 15 amino acids. The CDR3 region has the DNA TGTGCCAGCAGCCAAGGAGCGGAAGGAAACACTGAAGCTTTCTTT. Translated, it gives CASSQGAEGNTEAFF.

This clonotype came up a few times. The J gene is TRBJ2-1, the V gene TRBV20-1; tentatively, D is TRBD2 (5 bases). Trimming removed 0 bases from V and 5 bases from J, with 14 bases in between. This CDR3 is 15 amino acids long. Germline values: CDR1 DFQATT, CDR2 SNEGSKA (reference sequence). The CDR3 sequence: CSARDPLASNNEQFF. DNA of the CDR3: TGCAGTGCTAGAGATCCGCTAGCTAGCAACAATGAGCAGTTCTTC.

The DNA for the CDR3 is TGTGCCAGCAGTGTGCGAACGGCCTACAATGAGCAGTTCTTC. Protein: CASSVRTAYNEQFF. The J gene is TRBJ2-1, the V gene TRBV25-1; D unresolved. The CDR3 runs to 14 residues. V shed 4 bases and J shed 2 bases, with 9 bases lying between them. Germline V lookup: CDR1 MGHDK, CDR2 SYGVNS.

This clonotype was seen repeatedly, ten times or more. The chain recombines TRBV7-9 with TRBJ2-2; TRBD1 might be the D (5 bases). CDR1 SEHNR and CDR2 FQNEAQ come from the germline V gene (reference sequence). The CDR3 consists of 15 residues. Deletions cut 7 bases from V and 2 bases from J, with 14 bases between. In nucleotides, the CDR3 is TGTGCCAGCACCTCTTGGGGCACTAACACCGGGGAGCTGTTTTTT. Its translation is CASTSWGTNTGELFF.

This clonotype was picked up many times. The rearrangement links TRBV28 to TRBJ1-5; tentatively, D is TRBD1 (6 bases). This CDR3 comprises 15 residues. V lost 2 bases and J 7 bases, leaving 15 bases between the germline ends. The germline V gene encodes CDR1 MDHEN and CDR2 SYDVKM. The CDR3 loop reads CASSLGAGVGQPQHF. In DNA, the CDR3 is TGTGCCAGCAGTTTAGGTGCAGGGGTAGGGCAGCCCCAGCATTTT.

The chain uses TRBV6-5 and TRBJ1-3; possible D gene TRBD1, 6 bases. The V gene lost 0 bases and the J gene lost 3 bases, with 12 bases spanning the gap. In germline, CDR1 is MNHEY, CDR2 SVGAGI. CDR3 length equals 16 residues. The CDR3 DNA is TGTGCCAGCAGTTACTCTCAGGGGATTATTGGAAACACCATATATTTT. Protein product: CASSYSQGIIGNTIYF.

This clonotype appeared many times. V gene TRBV20-1 combines with J gene TRBJ2-3; D call uncertain. V lost 3 bases and J 0 bases, leaving 10 bases between the germline ends. In germline, CDR1 is DFQATT, CDR2 SNEGSKA (reference sequence). The CDR3 covers 14 residues. In DNA, the CDR3 is TGCAGTGCTAGGGCCAGGATAAGCACAGATACGCAGTATTTT. Translation gives CSARARISTDTQYF.

This clonotype was counted a few times. This chain joins TRBV12-3 or TRBV12-4 and TRBJ1-3; D is unresolved. CDR3 length: 14 amino acids. The V gene lost 8 bases and the J gene lost 1 base, with 12 bases spanning the gap. CDR3 sequence: CASARAGSGNTIYF. CDR3 sequence (DNA): TGTGCCAGCGCCCGGGCGGGGTCTGGAAACACCATATATTTT.

This clonotype was counted many times. The J gene is TRBJ2-3, the V gene TRBV6-2 or TRBV6-3; 7 nucleotides match TRBD2. CDR1 and CDR2 from the germline V gene are MNHEY and SVGEGT. The CDR3 spans 15 residues. With V trimmed by 1 base and J by 3 bases, 4 bases remained unmatched. The CDR3 nucleotides read TGTGCCAGCAGTTACTGGGAGGGGTGGACAGATACGCAGTATTTT. Its protein product is CASSYWEGWTDTQYF.

This clonotype was observed a handful of times. The chain couples TRBV11-3 to TRBJ2-7, with TRBD1 matching 9 bases. Germline values: CDR1 SGHNT, CDR2 YENEEA. The J segment lost 5 bases and the V segment lost 0 bases, leaving 2 bases of the junction unmatched. This CDR3 spans 14 amino acids. The chain's CDR3 is CASSLEDRGHEQYF. CDR3 DNA sequence: TGTGCCAGCAGCTTAGAGGACAGGGGACACGAGCAGTACTTC.